This entry lists 23 T cell receptor beta chains sequenced from one sample in a study of immune characterization of retroperitoneal liposarcoma. Each CDR3 protein is one row after TCRdb ran MiXCR on the PCR reads. Here the sample spans roughly 9,300 distinct CDR3 sequences, around 37% being singletons. Sample: tumor tissue. These receptors were taken from a female donor with retroperitoneal liposarcoma.

The sample holds a few counts of this clonotype. The V call is TRBV6-6, the J call TRBJ2-1; D possibly corresponds to TRBD2 (6 bases). The DNA end is more similar to TRBJ2-7, so the J call may be wrong. This CDR3 comprises 17 residues. Germline V gene data show CDR1 as MNHNY and CDR2 as SVGAGI (reference sequence). The DNA for the CDR3 is TGTGCCAGCAGGGAAGTAGTTACCGGGACTCTCCTGGGCGAGCAGTACTTC. Protein: CASREVVTGTLLGEQYF.

This clonotype is labeled medium-sized. The V and J genes are TRBV7-2 and TRBJ1-4; no clear D gene. V was clipped by 3 bases and J by 8 bases, with 7 bases between them. This CDR3 has 12 amino acids. Germline loops: CDR1 SGHTA, CDR2 FQGNSA. For the CDR3, the DNA is TGTGCCAGCAGCTTCGACTGGGAAAAACTGTTTTTT. This sequence encodes CASSFDWEKLFF.

As concerns this clonotype: Compared with germline, one end of the junction differs, possibly owing to a read error. The chain carries TRBV6-2 or TRBV6-3 and TRBJ2-5; no clear D gene. The CDR3 runs 14 residues. Per the germline V gene, CDR1 is MNHEY and CDR2 is SVGEGT. CDR3 region: CASSALGVQEPQYF. CDR3 sequence (DNA): TGTGCCAGCAGCGCTCTTGGAGTCCAAGAGCCCCAGTACTTC.

The V call is TRBV27, the J call TRBJ1-1; no firm D call. Trimming left V 5 bases short and J 3 bases short, with 16 bases between. CDR1 MNHEY and CDR2 SMNVEV come from the germline V gene (reference sequence). CDR3 size: 15 residues. In DNA, the CDR3 is TGTGCCAGCAGTATGGGCCCCGTAGTAGACACTGAAGCTTTCTTT. This translates into CASSMGPVVDTEAFF.

This clonotype appeared a few times. This chain uses TRBV27 with TRBJ2-1; 11 bases are a match to TRBD2. CDR3 length: 17 residues. The trim removed 3 bases at V and 5 bases at J, leaving 9 bases unmatched. Germline lookup yields CDR1 MNHEY and CDR2 SMNVEV (reference sequence). For the CDR3, the DNA is TGTGCCAGCAGTTTTGGTAGTGGACTAGCGGGCCACAATGAGCAGTTCTTC. The encoded protein is CASSFGSGLAGHNEQFF.

With regard to this clonotype: Mismatch with germline at one junction end may stem from a read error. This rearrangement joins TRBV10-3 to TRBJ2-1; D is undetermined. Germline-derived CDR1 and CDR2 are ENHRY and SYGVKD. The CDR3 sequence is 11 residues long. This CDR3 reads CAISESRVTVF. CDR3 in DNA: TGTGCCATCAGTGAGTCCCGGGTTACGGTCTTC.

The V gene is TRBV6-6, the J gene TRBJ2-5; 11 bases are a match to TRBD2. The end of the DNA aligns better with TRBJ2-1, so the J call may be wrong. Germline CDR1 MNHNY, CDR2 SVGAGI (reference sequence). The CDR3 totals 16 residues. CDR3 in amino acids: CASSYGASGRSYEQFF. DNA of the CDR3: TGTGCCAGCAGTTACGGTGCTAGCGGGAGGTCCTACGAGCAGTTCTTC.

This clonotype has only one observation. V usage is TRBV12-3 or TRBV12-4 and J usage is TRBJ1-1; maybe TRBD1 (6 bases). The CDR3 extends over 13 amino acids. V dropped 7 bases and J dropped 5 bases, with 14 bases sitting between them. The CDR3 spells CASTLSGATEAFF. As DNA, the CDR3 is TGTGCCAGCACCCTTTCAGGGGCGACTGAAGCTTTCTTT.

This chain joins TRBV6-1 and TRBJ2-3; no definite D call. The CDR3 covers 16 residues. Looked up from germline, CDR1 is MNHNS and CDR2 is SASEGT. V shed 2 bases and J shed 4 bases, with 16 bases lying between them. The CDR3 sequence: CASSEYHLASSDTQYF. The CDR3 DNA is TGTGCCAGCAGTGAATACCATCTCGCGAGTTCAGATACGCAGTATTTT.

This clonotype occurred a few times. This rearrangement joins TRBV6-1 to TRBJ2-1, with D unclear. The J call may be mistaken, given a closer DNA end match to TRBJ2-7. Germline V gene data show CDR1 as MNHNS and CDR2 as SASEGT. There are 12 residues in the CDR3. This CDR3 reads CASSEAGYEQYF. The CDR3 nucleotides read TGTGCCAGCAGTGAAGCTGGGTACGAGCAGTACTTC.

The chain employs TRBV7-2 and TRBJ1-1, with 9 nucleotides matching TRBD1. Germline values: CDR1 SGHTA, CDR2 FQGNSA. This CDR3 has 14 residues. V lost 1 base to trimming and J lost 7 bases; unmatched junction nucleotides: 4. CDR3 sequence (DNA): TGTGCCAGCAGCTTAGGGGGACAGGGCCTTGAAGCTTTCTTT. It encodes CASSLGGQGLEAFF.

The chain joins TRBV11-2 to TRBJ2-1; the match to TRBD1 covers 7 bases. Germline V gene data show CDR1 as SGHAT and CDR2 as FQNNGV. CDR3 size: 15 residues. Unmatched junction bases numbered 12, after V lost 3 bases and J lost 10 bases. The CDR3 DNA reads as TGTGCCAGCAGCTTTTCGACAGGGAGCTCCTACGAGCAGTTCTTC. It translates to CASSFSTGSSYEQFF.

This clonotype was recorded a few times. The chain couples TRBV6-1 to TRBJ1-6, with 7 bases that match TRBD1. The CDR3 is made up of 14 amino acids. CDR1 MNHNS and CDR2 SASEGT come from the germline V gene. V dropped 7 bases and J dropped 7; count of bases not matched to a gene: 7. Here the CDR3 reads CASILTGNNSPLHF. CDR3 sequence (DNA): TGTGCCAGCATTTTGACAGGGAACAATTCACCCCTCCACTTT.

This clonotype has only a few counts. The rearrangement joins TRBV6-1 to TRBJ2-1; tentative D call: TRBD2 (6 bases). The DNA end lines up better with TRBJ2-7; the J call may be wrong. There are 14 residues in the CDR3. CDR1 and CDR2 from the germline V gene are MNHNS and SASEGT. The CDR3 region is CASKVSGGGDEQYF. The DNA for the CDR3 is TGTGCCAGCAAAGTCTCAGGCGGCGGGGATGAGCAGTACTTC.

V is TRBV10-3 and J is TRBJ2-3; possible D gene TRBD2, 5 bases. Trimming shortened V by 4 bases and J by 0 bases, and 17 bases separated the two germline ends. Germline CDR1 reads ENHRY; CDR2 reads SYGVKD. CDR3 length: 17 residues. The CDR3 DNA sequence: TGTGCCATCAGTGCGTTCACCGGACGGGAAAGCACAGATACGCAGTATTTT. Its protein is CAISAFTGRESTDTQYF.

The chain has TRBV10-2 and TRBJ2-5; D not resolved. Judging by the DNA end, TRBJ2-7 fits better; the J call may be wrong. CDR3 size: 13 residues. Germline CDR1 reads WSHSY; CDR2 reads SAAADI. The CDR3, as DNA: TGCGCCAGCAGGGCGATGGGTGGCTCCGAGCAGTACTTC. It yields the protein CASRAMGGSEQYF.

The chain joins TRBV27 to TRBJ2-5, with TRBD2 identical over 12 bases. The CDR3 has 17 residues. The V gene's germline CDR1 is MNHEY and CDR2 SMNVEV (reference sequence). The J segment lost 2 bases and the V segment lost 6 bases, leaving 10 bases of the junction unmatched. CDR3 DNA: TGTGCCAGCAGAAGACTAGCGGGAGATCCCATACAAGAGACCCAGTACTTC. This encodes CASRRLAGDPIQETQYF.

The genes are TRBV6-6 and TRBJ2-5; TRBD2 matches at 12 bases. The DNA end favors TRBJ2-1, so the J call may be wrong. The CDR3 has 15 residues. Per the germline V gene, CDR1 is MNHNY and CDR2 is SVGAGI (reference sequence). This CDR3 reads CASSRTSGTHNEQFF. In nucleotides, the CDR3 is TGTGCCAGCAGCCGGACTAGCGGGACCCACAATGAGCAGTTCTTC.

This chain uses TRBV6-1 with TRBJ2-5; the D is unclear. There are 13 residues in the CDR3. Trimming left V 6 bases short and J 1 base short, with 9 bases between. Germline V CDR1 and CDR2: MNHNS, SASEGT. CDR3 region: CASSQSSQETQYF. The DNA for the CDR3 is TGTGCCAGCAGCCAATCTAGCCAAGAGACCCAGTACTTC.

The chain joins TRBV7-6 to TRBJ2-4; TRBD2 is a possible D gene (6 bases). TRBJ2-1 explains the end of the DNA better; the J call may be wrong. CDR3 length equals 12 residues. Germline CDR1 and CDR2: SGHVS and FNYEAQ. In DNA, the CDR3 is TGTGCCAGCAGCTTAGGGAGGGGTGAGCAGTTCTTC. Protein sequence: CASSLGRGEQFF.

By sample fraction, this clonotype is medium-sized. The V gene is TRBV6-1, the J gene TRBJ2-7; TRBD2 agrees at 10 bases. This CDR3 has 12 amino acids. V dropped 8 bases and J dropped 4; count of bases not matched to a gene: 2. Per the germline V gene, CDR1 is MNHNS and CDR2 is SASEGT. The CDR3 DNA sequence: TGTGCCAGCGAGCGGGAGGGGTACGAGCAGTACTTC. Its translation: CASEREGYEQYF.

This clonotype has only a few counts. This chain links TRBV6-1 with TRBJ2-1; the match to TRBD2 covers 10 bases. The J call may not be correct, given that the DNA end is closer to TRBJ2-5. The CDR3 sequence is 16 residues long. Germline loops: CDR1 MNHNS, CDR2 SASEGT. CDR3 sequence: CAIPAIQREGELTQYF. CDR3 DNA: TGTGCCATCCCAGCAATCCAGCGGGAGGGAGAATTGACCCAGTACTTC.

This clonotype was seen ten or more times. The CDR3 loop reads CASSAGEGYSPLHF. The DNA of the CDR3 is TGTGCCAGCAGCGCGGGAGAGGGGTATTCACCCCTCCACTTT. This chain links TRBV6-1 with TRBJ1-6, with D perhaps TRBD1 (5 bases). This CDR3 comprises 14 residues. V gave up 6 bases and J gave up 8 bases, with 14 bases separating them. Germline V gene lookup returns CDR1 MNHNS and CDR2 SASEGT.